This T cell receptor beta chain is drawn from a study of cytomegalovirus exposure and HLA in healthy donors. Study-wide results and caveats: The study recorded 164 TCR beta chains that were cytomegalovirus-associated. Analyses of presence/absence relied on an assumption of roughly uniform sequencing depth across donors.

To note about this clone: What it binds is unknown.

The PCR had 60 Vbeta and 13 Jbeta primers. The data were produced by immunoSEQ multiplex PCR, yet TCRdb's version contains in-frame clones alone and is incomplete. The table lists 130,000 to 150,000 clones, around 77% of them singletons, with 2% to 2.5% in the top ten. With 2 bases removed from V and 2 bases from J, the gap between germline ends came to 12 bases. CDR1 SQVTM and CDR2 ANQGSEA come from the germline V gene. The CDR3 spans 14 residues. This clonotype originated in a man aged 30 to 39 in good health and CMV-seronegative. The sequencing sample was made of PBMCs. The rearrangement joins TRBV29-1 to TRBJ1-2, with no clear D. The CDR3, as DNA: TGCAGCGTTGAATATTGGGAGCCAAACTATGGCTACACCTTC. Amino acids: CSVEYWEPNYGYTF.